This is a list of T cell receptor beta chains from one sample in a study of blood T cell repertoires in COVID-19. Repertoires were generated with immunoSEQ multiplex PCR, while TCRdb's copy carries only in-frame clones and drops some. The table shows 240,000 or so clones, with approximately 90% occurring only once. The specimen sequenced was peripheral blood. These receptors all stem from a woman aged 40-49 years who had recovered from COVID-19. The CDR3 runs from the conserved cysteine through the conserved F or W. The D gene is left open where the match is weak. Only some rows state a clone size, as once, few, many or a class for expanded clones.

D	size	V	J	CDR3	DNA
TRBD2	.	TRBV7-6	TRBJ2-5	CASSPGTSGTQETQYF	TGTGCCAGCAGCCCCGGGACTAGCGGGACCCAAGAGACCCAGTACTTC
TRBD2	.	TRBV19	TRBJ2-1	CASTQLAGGSNEQFF	TGTGCCAGTACCCAACTAGCGGGCGGTTCCAATGAGCAGTTCTTC
.	.	TRBV11-2	TRBJ1-1	CASSFRVEAFF	TGTGCCAGCAGCTTCAGGGTAGAAGCTTTCTTT
.	once	TRBV20-1	TRBJ1-2	CSAPGGYTF	TGCAGTGCACCAGGGGGCTACACCTTC
TRBD2	.	TRBV4-3	TRBJ2-1	CASSQANRGLDPYNEQFF	TGCGCCAGCAGCCAAGCGAATCGGGGACTAGATCCCTACAATGAGCAGTTCTTC
.	.	TRBV24-1	TRBJ2-3	CATSLGGGTDTQYF	TGTGCCACCAGTCTAGGAGGCGGCACAGATACGCAGTATTTT
.	.	TRBV7-3	TRBJ1-2	CASSPGEPYYGYTF	TGTGCCAGCAGCCCCGGGGAACCTTACTATGGCTACACCTTC
.	.	TRBV30	TRBJ1-1	CAWSARGNTEAFF	TGTGCCTGGAGTGCCCGGGGGAACACTGAAGCTTTCTTT
.	.	TRBV6-2/TRBV6-3	TRBJ1-2	CASSYGQGFGYGYTF	TGTGCCAGCAGTTACGGGCAGGGATTCGGCTATGGCTACACCTTC
.	.	TRBV7-2	TRBJ1-1	CASTKGGGTEAFF	TGTGCCAGCACCAAGGGCGGGGGCACTGAAGCTTTCTTT
.	.	TRBV20-1	TRBJ2-1	CSAKAFERQFF	TGCAGTGCTAAAGCGTTTGAGAGGCAGTTCTTC
TRBD1	once	TRBV15	TRBJ1-4	CATSRDPPTGGKEKLFF	TGTGCCACCAGCAGAGATCCCCCGACAGGGGGGAAGGAAAAACTGTTTTTT
TRBD2	.	TRBV5-1	TRBJ2-5	CASSPTSGSETQYF	TGCGCCAGCAGCCCAACTAGCGGGAGTGAGACCCAGTACTTC
.	.	TRBV9	TRBJ1-2	CASSANYGYTF	TGTGCCAGCAGCGCGAACTATGGCTACACCTTC
.	.	TRBV12-5	TRBJ1-1	CASGYRDGNTEAFF	TGTGCTAGTGGTTACAGGGACGGGAACACTGAAGCTTTCTTT
TRBD2	.	TRBV7-9	TRBJ2-1	CASSLVGSGINEQFF	TGTGCCAGCAGCTTAGTCGGGAGCGGGATCAATGAGCAGTTCTTC
.	.	TRBV11-3	TRBJ2-5	CASSSSGETQYF	TGTGCCAGCAGCTCCTCAGGGGAGACCCAGTACTTC
TRBD1	once	TRBV9	TRBJ1-1	CASSVGPRTGNTEAFF	TGTGCCAGCAGCGTAGGCCCCCGGACAGGGAACACTGAAGCTTTCTTT
TRBD1	.	TRBV7-2	TRBJ2-1	CASSFRDRVYNEQFF	TGTGCCAGCAGCTTCCGGGACAGGGTTTACAATGAGCAGTTCTTC
.	.	TRBV30	TRBJ2-5	CAWAYLGETQYF	TGTGCCTGGGCCTATCTCGGAGAGACCCAGTACTTC
.	.	TRBV2	TRBJ1-1	CASTPTGGYTEAFF	TGTGCCAGCACCCCCACGGGGGGATACACTGAAGCTTTCTTT
TRBD2	.	TRBV27	TRBJ2-1	CASSSPGLAGGQFF	TGTGCCAGCAGTTCACCGGGACTAGCGGGAGGGCAGTTCTTC
TRBD1	.	TRBV30	TRBJ1-5	CAWGFMGRGVQPQHF	TGTGCCTGGGGTTTCATGGGCAGGGGGGTTCAGCCCCAGCATTTT
TRBD2	few	TRBV5-1	TRBJ2-3	CASSLGLAGRYTDTQYF	TGCGCCAGCAGCTTGGGACTAGCGGGGCGCTACACAGATACGCAGTATTTT
TRBD1	.	TRBV7-2	TRBJ1-2	CASSMGRGAGYTF	TGTGCCAGCAGCATGGGCAGGGGGGCTGGCTACACCTTC
TRBD1	.	TRBV19	TRBJ2-1	CASSPGTAHNEQFF	TGTGCCAGTAGTCCCGGGACAGCCCACAATGAGCAGTTCTTC
TRBD2	.	TRBV4-3	TRBJ2-1	CASSRLAGAPGEQFF	TGCGCCAGCAGCCGACTAGCGGGAGCCCCGGGTGAGCAGTTCTTC
TRBD2	.	TRBV4-2	TRBJ2-3	CASSPLALSGGSTDTQYF	TGTGCCAGCAGCCCCCTTGCCCTTAGCGGGGGTAGCACAGATACGCAGTATTTT
.	.	TRBV19	TRBJ2-7	CASSIVGDNSYEQYF	TGTGCCAGTAGTATAGTGGGGGACAACTCCTACGAGCAGTACTTC
.	.	TRBV5-4	TRBJ2-5	CASSLASSPEGETQYF	TGTGCCAGCAGCTTGGCGTCCAGTCCGGAGGGGGAGACCCAGTACTTC
.	.	TRBV5-1	TRBJ2-1	CASSLVADNEQFF	TGCGCCAGCAGCTTGGTGGCGGACAATGAGCAGTTCTTC
TRBD1	.	TRBV24-1	TRBJ2-1	CATSEPRDRGEQFF	TGTGCCACCAGTGAGCCCCGGGACAGGGGTGAGCAGTTCTTC
.	.	TRBV10-2	TRBJ2-1	CASSERGSQGEQFF	TGCGCCAGCAGTGAGAGGGGCTCCCAGGGTGAGCAGTTCTTC
.	.	TRBV19	TRBJ1-1	CASSPGPGNTEAFF	TGTGCCAGTAGCCCCGGCCCGGGGAACACTGAAGCTTTCTTT
TRBD1	.	TRBV19	TRBJ1-4	CASTINRGTAPTNEKLFF	TGTGCCAGTACCATCAACAGGGGCACGGCCCCAACTAATGAAAAACTGTTTTTT
.	.	TRBV19	TRBJ2-2	CASSTSGTGELFF	TGTGCCAGTAGTACATCCGGGACCGGGGAGCTGTTTTTT
TRBD1	once	TRBV3-1/TRBV3-2	TRBJ2-7	CASTPSTGGYEQYF	TGTGCCAGCACCCCATCCACAGGGGGCTACGAGCAGTACTTC
TRBD2	once	TRBV5-1	TRBJ2-1	CASSPRTGLADNEQFF	TGCGCCAGCAGCCCCAGGACGGGACTAGCGGACAATGAGCAGTTCTTC
.	.	TRBV30	TRBJ2-5	CACPLGGRLQETQYF	TGTGCCTGCCCCCTGGGGGGACGCCTGCAAGAGACCCAGTACTTC
.	.	TRBV9	TRBJ1-2	CASSAEVGYGYTF	TGTGCCAGCAGCGCCGAGGTGGGCTATGGCTACACCTTC
.	.	TRBV23-1	TRBJ1-1	CASDPGPTEEAFF	TGCGCCAGCGATCCAGGCCCTACAGAAGAAGCTTTCTTT
TRBD2	.	TRBV11-3	TRBJ2-3	CASSPGLAADTQYF	TGTGCCAGCAGCCCAGGACTAGCGGCAGATACGCAGTATTTT
.	.	TRBV9	TRBJ1-1	CASSPGGSPTEAFF	TGTGCCAGCAGCCCTGGGGGCTCGCCCACTGAAGCTTTCTTT
.	.	TRBV27	TRBJ2-1	CASTHGGEQFF	TGTGCCAGCACCCACGGGGGTGAGCAGTTCTTC
.	.	TRBV7-8	TRBJ1-1	CASSLAGGAEAFF	TGTGCCAGCAGCTTAGCTGGGGGCGCTGAAGCTTTCTTT
.	.	TRBV7-2	TRBJ2-3	CAVGPGSTDTQYF	TGTGCCGTAGGGCCAGGGAGCACAGATACGCAGTATTTT